This T cell receptor beta chain was identified during a study of technical replicates of blood from four donors (dated by TCRdb to about 2017). Libraries came from the immunoSEQ multiplex PCR assay. TCRdb obtained this table from immuneACCESS and retained in-frame rearrangements with V and J assigned. These tables miss some clones; where compared with another copy, unresolved V genes account for less than half of the shortfall, and the remainder is unexplained. This sample comprises under 85,000 clones, roughly 93% of them detected only once. The ten largest clones represent 0.24% of the sample. Regarding this clone: The antigen this receptor binds is unknown. No clone much larger than this one lies a single base away; base qualities are absent.

Material: T cells isolated from PBMCs. This clonotype was sampled from a human donor in good health.

The CDR3: CASSGPGTSSLAEQYF. The DNA sequence reads TGTGCCAGCAGCGGACCCGGGACTAGCTCTCTGGCCGAGCAGTACTTC. Recombination linked TRBV11-2 to TRBJ2-7, and 9 junctional nucleotides match TRBD2. From its cysteine to its phenylalanine, the CDR3 spans 16 amino acids. Solely the CDR3 DNA is kept, with 48 bases framed from the first base. V ends up 5 bases short and J 6 bases short, with an unmatched junction base count of 14. As encoded in the germline V gene, CDR1 is SGHAT while CDR2 is FQNNGV.